The 16 T cell receptor beta chains below come from one sample, sequenced in a study of molecular identifiers for immune sequencing clone quantification. TCRdb recomputed calls from the PCR reads with MiXCR, one row per CDR3 protein. The table shows hundreds of thousands of distinct CDR3 sequences, with over 20% occurring only once. Sequencing was carried out using naive CD8+ T cells from blood, with Jurkat cell RNA spiked in. Subset meaning: FACS-sorted CD8+CD4-CCR7+CD45RA+ naive T cells. These receptors were collected from a human donor in good health. Some libraries in this study had Jurkat cell RNA spiked in.

J is TRBJ1-1 and V is TRBV5-1; unclear D gene. The CDR3 extends over 14 amino acids. The V and J ends lost 0 bases and 4 bases respectively, with 10 bases between them. Looked up from germline, CDR1 is SGHRS and CDR2 is YFSETQ. CDR3: CASSLVGGSTEAFF. As DNA, the CDR3 is TGCGCCAGCAGCTTGGTGGGCGGGAGCACTGAAGCTTTCTTT.

This clonotype was recorded at least ten times. DNA of the CDR3: TGCAGTGCTAGAAGTGGTGGACTAGCGTACCAAGAGACCCAGTACTTC. Amino acid sequence: CSARSGGLAYQETQYF. This chain connects TRBV20-1 to TRBJ2-5; the match to TRBD2 covers 9 bases. The CDR3 has 16 residues. After removal of 2 bases from V and 0 bases from J, the junction contained 7 bases not matched to a gene. Per germline, CDR1 DFQATT and CDR2 SNEGSKA (reference sequence).

The chain recombines TRBV7-9 with TRBJ2-1; D not certain. V dropped 8 bases and J dropped 12 bases, with 20 bases sitting between them. CDR3 length: 13 residues. Germline V lookup: CDR1 SEHNR, CDR2 FQNEAQ (reference sequence). The CDR3 spells CASARRVTRGQFF. DNA of the CDR3: TGTGCCAGCGCGAGACGGGTTACAAGAGGGCAGTTCTTC.

This clonotype has a handful of counts. V and J are TRBV30 and TRBJ2-6; 7 bases are a match to TRBD1. The CDR3 is made up of 16 amino acids. CDR1 and CDR2 from the germline V gene are GTSNPN and SVGIG (reference sequence). With V trimmed by 0 bases and J by 1 base, 3 bases remained unmatched. The CDR3 region is CAWSVIRGSGANVLTF. For the CDR3, the DNA is TGTGCCTGGAGTGTAATCAGGGGGTCTGGGGCCAACGTCCTGACTTTC.

The table lists this clonotype with many counts. The rearrangement joins TRBV2 to TRBJ2-3, with 8 bases matching TRBD2. Looked up from germline, CDR1 is SNHLY and CDR2 is FYNNEI. Trimming removed 8 bases from V and 0 bases from J; junction bases left unmatched: 13. CDR3 length: 17 residues. The CDR3 reads CASERELTYSSTDTQYF. The CDR3 nucleotides read TGTGCCAGCGAGCGGGAGCTGACTTATTCTAGCACAGATACGCAGTATTTT.

The sample holds a few counts of this clonotype. The chain employs TRBV7-2 and TRBJ2-1, with 10 bases aligning to TRBD2. Per the germline V gene, CDR1 is SGHTA and CDR2 is FQGNSA. After removal of 3 bases from V and 3 bases from J, the junction contained 2 bases not matched to a gene. The CDR3 length is 15 residues. In DNA, the CDR3 is TGTGCCAGCAGCTTGACTAGCGGGTACTACAATGAGCAGTTCTTC. Translating gives CASSLTSGYYNEQFF.

This clonotype appeared many times. This rearrangement joins TRBV28 to TRBJ2-2; no definite D call. V lost 5 bases and J lost 6, with 7 bases in between. The CDR3 is 12 residues long. Germline V lookup: CDR1 MDHEN, CDR2 SYDVKM. The DNA for the CDR3 is TGTGCCAGCAGTAGGTCCCCCGGGGAGCTGTTTTTT. Its protein is CASSRSPGELFF.

This clonotype has more than one count but fewer than ten. The chain couples TRBV30 to TRBJ1-1, with TRBD1 matching 9 bases. The CDR3 is 13 residues long. Germline lookup yields CDR1 GTSNPN and CDR2 SVGIG (reference sequence). J gave up 5 bases and V 3 bases, and 4 bases lay outside the gene matches. Written as DNA, the CDR3 is TGTGCCTGGAGCAAGACAGGGGGGACTGAAGCTTTCTTT. The encoded protein is CAWSKTGGTEAFF.

On this clonotype itself: A much larger clone differs by one base, so this may be a read error. The chain is built from TRBV5-1 and TRBJ1-5; 10 nucleotides align to TRBD1. Germline values: CDR1 SGHRS, CDR2 YFSETQ. The CDR3 sequence is 16 residues long. The CDR3 nucleotides are TGCGCCAGCAGCGTGCGGGACAGGGGTACCAATCAGTCCCAGCATTTT. Residues: CASSVRDRGTNQSQHF.

The chain recombines TRBV4-1 with TRBJ1-2, with 7 bases lining up with TRBD1. Looked up from germline, CDR1 is MGHRA and CDR2 is YSYEKL. The CDR3 totals 15 residues. Trimming removed 4 bases from V and 5 bases from J; junction bases left unmatched: 10. CDR3: CASSPIGGTDYGYTF. Here the CDR3 DNA reads TGCGCCAGCAGCCCAATAGGGGGCACGGATTATGGCTACACCTTC.

The chain employs TRBV12-3 or TRBV12-4 and TRBJ2-7; 7 nucleotides match TRBD1. This CDR3 spans 16 amino acids. Trimming cost V 5 bases and J 0 bases; bases outside gene matches: 10. CDR3 region: CASSPGDSKSSYEQYF. In DNA, the CDR3 is TGTGCCAGCAGTCCCGGGGACAGTAAAAGCTCCTACGAGCAGTACTTC.

This clonotype has ten or more counts. V is TRBV14 and J is TRBJ1-4; a possible D gene is TRBD1 (5 bases). CDR1 SGHDN and CDR2 FVKESK come from the germline V gene. This CDR3 is built from 14 residues. V was cut by 4 bases and J by 6 bases, with 12 bases left in between. CDR3 nucleotide sequence: TGTGCCAGCAGCCCGGTCCCAGGGTATGAAAAACTGTTTTTT. Protein: CASSPVPGYEKLFF. The variable domain in full, with the rest retrieved from reference TRBV14 and TRBJ1-4, is EAGVTQFPSHSVIEKGQTVTLRCDPISGHDNLYWYRRVMGKEIKFLLHFVKESKQDESGMPNNRFLAERTGGTYSTLKVQPAELEDSGVYFCASSPVPGYEKLFFGSGTQLSVL.

This CDR3 is CASSSGQGWGTGELFF. The CDR3 nucleotides are TGTGCCAGCAGCTCCGGACAGGGTTGGGGCACCGGGGAGCTGTTTTTT. The chain combines TRBV7-8 with TRBJ2-2; 8 bases align to TRBD1. Trimming took 4 bases from V and 4 from J; bases not matched to a gene: 8. Germline assignment: CDR1 SGHVS and CDR2 FQNEAQ. There are 16 residues in the CDR3.

Of note for this clonotype: The germline gene is not matched at one end of the junction; a read error may be the cause. The rearrangement joins TRBV15 to TRBJ2-3; weak D call: TRBD2 (5 bases). CDR3 length: 16 amino acids. CDR1 is LNHNV and CDR2 is YYDKDF in the germline V gene (reference sequence). CDR3 sequence: CATSRDQRTSTDTQYF. CDR3 in DNA: TGCGCCACCAGCAGAGATCAAAGGACTAGCACAGATACGCAGTATTTT.

The chain couples TRBV7-9 to TRBJ2-3; D is possibly TRBD1 (5 bases). Germline CDR1 and CDR2: SEHNR and FQNEAQ (reference sequence). The ends were cut back, 10 bases at V and 1 base at J, with 9 bases in the middle. The CDR3 covers 12 residues. The CDR3 spells CAIGAGTDTQYF. The CDR3 DNA sequence: TGTGCCATAGGGGCGGGCACAGATACGCAGTATTTT.

On this clonotype: Its ends do not fully match the called genes, so a read error is possible. V and J are TRBV20-1 and TRBJ1-3; D possibly corresponds to TRBD1 (5 bases). The CDR3 has 13 amino acids. Germline V CDR1 and CDR2: DFQATT, SNEGSKA (reference sequence). CDR3 amino acids: CSARDRVGITIYF. In nucleotides, the CDR3 is TGCAGTGCTAGAGACAGGGTTGGAATCACCATATACTTT.